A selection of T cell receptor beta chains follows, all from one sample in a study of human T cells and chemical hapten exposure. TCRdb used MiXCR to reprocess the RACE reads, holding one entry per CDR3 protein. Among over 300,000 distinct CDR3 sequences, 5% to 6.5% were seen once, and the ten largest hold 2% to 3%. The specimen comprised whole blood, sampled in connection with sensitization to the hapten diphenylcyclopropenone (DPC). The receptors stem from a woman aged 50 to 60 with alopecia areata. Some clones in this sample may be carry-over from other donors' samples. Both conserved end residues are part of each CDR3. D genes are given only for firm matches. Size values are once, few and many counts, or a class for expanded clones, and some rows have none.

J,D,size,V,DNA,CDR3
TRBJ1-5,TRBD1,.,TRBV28,TGTGCCAGCAGCCAGAGACAGGGATTTCTCCAGCATTTT,CASSQRQGFLQHF
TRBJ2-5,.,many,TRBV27,TGTGCCAGCAGTTTAGGGGACGGACAAGAGACCCAGTACTTC,CASSLGDGQETQYF
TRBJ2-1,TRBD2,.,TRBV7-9,TGTGCCAGCAGCTCCCCACTTAGCGGGGGGAGGGATGAGCAGTTCTTC,CASSSPLSGGRDEQFF
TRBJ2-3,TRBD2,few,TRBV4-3,TGCGCCAGCAGCCAAGATAGCGCGGGAGGGTTAGATACGCAGTATTTT,CASSQDSAGGLDTQYF
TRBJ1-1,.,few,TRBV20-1,TGCAGTGCGGGCAGTGTGAACACTGAAGCTTTCTTT,CSAGSVNTEAFF
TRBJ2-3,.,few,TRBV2,TGTGCCAGCAGTACGGTTAGCGGTGGGGCAGATACGCAGTATTTT,CASSTVSGGADTQYF
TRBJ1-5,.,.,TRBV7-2,TGTGCCAGCAGCCGTCCCCCTCAGCCCCAGCATTTT,CASSRPPQPQHF
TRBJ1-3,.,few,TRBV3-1,TGTGCCAGCAGCCCTGGTTGGGACAACTCTGGAAACACCATATATTTT,CASSPGWDNSGNTIYF
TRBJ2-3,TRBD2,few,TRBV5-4,TGTGCCAGCAGCCCCTGGGGTACGGGGGGGGTGGATACGCAGTATTTT,CASSPWGTGGVDTQYF
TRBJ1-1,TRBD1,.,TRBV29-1,TGCAGCGTGGGACAGGGGGCGGCAAACACTGAAGCTTTCTTT,CSVGQGAANTEAFF
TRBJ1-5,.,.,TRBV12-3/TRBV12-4,TGTGCCAGCAGTTTAAGTCAGTTCCAGCCCCAGCATTTT,CASSLSQFQPQHF
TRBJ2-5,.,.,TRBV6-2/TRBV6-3,TGTGCCAGCCAATCCCGAGGGGCGAACTACATCGAGAACCAAGAGACCCAGTACTTC,CASQSRGANYIENQETQYF
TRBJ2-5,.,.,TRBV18,TGTGCCAGCTCACCACTTGGGGTGGAGACCCAGTACTTC,CASSPLGVETQYF
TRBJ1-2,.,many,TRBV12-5,TGTGCTAGTGGTCTTGAACAGGGAGCCCGACTTTCCGCCTATGGCTACACCTTC,CASGLEQGARLSAYGYTF
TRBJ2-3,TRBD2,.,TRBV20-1,TGCAGTGCTAGAGGGTCTAGCGGGAGGGCCGCAGATACGCAGTATTTT,CSARGSSGRAADTQYF
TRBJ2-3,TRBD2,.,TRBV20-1,TGCAGTGCTAGAGATCCGTTGTCTAGCGGCCATTCCACAGATACGCAGTATTTT,CSARDPLSSGHSTDTQYF
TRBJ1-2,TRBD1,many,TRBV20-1,TGCAGGGGGACAGCTACTAACTATGGCTACACCTTC,CRGTATNYGYTF
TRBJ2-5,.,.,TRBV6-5,TGTGCCAGCAGTTACGTTTCAGGGTCAGGGGAGACCCAGTACTTC,CASSYVSGSGETQYF
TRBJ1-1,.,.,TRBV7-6,TGTGCCAGCAGCCCCGGGACACCGGGGAACACTGAAGCTTTCTTT,CASSPGTPGNTEAFF
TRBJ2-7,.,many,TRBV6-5,TGTGCCAGCAGTCTCTCCGGGGCCGAATACGAGCAGTACTTC,CASSLSGAEYEQYF
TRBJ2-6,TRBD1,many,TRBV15,TGTGCCACCAGCAGAGATCCTCCGCGGGACAGGGGTGACTCTGGGGCCAACGTCCTGACTTTC,CATSRDPPRDRGDSGANVLTF
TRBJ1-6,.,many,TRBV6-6,TGTGCCAGCAGTTACTCCCTCCCGCGCTCCTATAATTCACCCCTCCACTTT,CASSYSLPRSYNSPLHF
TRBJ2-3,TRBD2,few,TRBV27,TGTGCCAGTTGGGGACTAGCGGGAGCGATTGCGCAGTATTTT,CASWGLAGAIAQYF
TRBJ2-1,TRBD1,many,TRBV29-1,TGCAGCGTGTGGACAGGACACGTTGTCACCGACTACAATGAGCAGTTCTTC,CSVWTGHVVTDYNEQFF
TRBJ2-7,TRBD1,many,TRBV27,TGTGCCAGCAGTTTTCGGACAGGGGGGGCCTACGAGCAGTACTTC,CASSFRTGGAYEQYF
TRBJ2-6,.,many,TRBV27,TGTGCCAGCAGTTTATTCGGCGACTCTGGGGCCAACGTCCTGACTTTC,CASSLFGDSGANVLTF
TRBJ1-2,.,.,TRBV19,TGTGCCAGTACCAGGTGGGGGATCGGCTACACCTTC,CASTRWGIGYTF
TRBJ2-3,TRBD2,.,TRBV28,TGTGCCAGCAGTTCTCCGGGACTAGCTGCGTCGGGGACAGATACGCAGTATTTT,CASSSPGLAASGTDTQYF
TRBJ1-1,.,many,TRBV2,TGTGCCAGCAGTGATTACATGAACACTGAAGCTTTCTTT,CASSDYMNTEAFF
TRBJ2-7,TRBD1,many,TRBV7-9,TGTGCCAGCAGCACGGGACAGGGGGCGAGGGAGCAGTACTTC,CASSTGQGAREQYF
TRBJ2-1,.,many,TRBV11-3,TGTGCTTCCGGCTCTGGAGGGTGGGCTGAGCAGTTCTTC,CASGSGGWAEQFF
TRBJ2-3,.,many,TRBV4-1,TGCGCCAGCAGCCCGGGGGCCGCTTTTGGCGGTAGCACAGATACGCAGTATTTT,CASSPGAAFGGSTDTQYF
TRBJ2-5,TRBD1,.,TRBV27,TGTGCCAGCAGTTTAGTTGGACAGGGACCTTTAAGGTACCAAGAGACCCAGTACTTC,CASSLVGQGPLRYQETQYF
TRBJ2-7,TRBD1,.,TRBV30,TGTGCCTGGAGTGCCCGGGACAGGGGGCATTACGAGCAGTACTTC,CAWSARDRGHYEQYF
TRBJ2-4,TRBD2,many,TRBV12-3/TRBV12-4,TGTGCCAGCACCCCTGGGTGGACTAGCGGGAGGGGGGTTAGCAAAAACATTCAGTACTTC,CASTPGWTSGRGVSKNIQYF
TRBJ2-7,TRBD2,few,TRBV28,TGTGCCAGCAGGGGAGGGGTGAGCTCCTACGAGCAGTACTTC,CASRGGVSSYEQYF
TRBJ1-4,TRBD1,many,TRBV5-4,TGTGCCAGCAGCTGGACAGGTGGGGAAAAACTGTTTTTT,CASSWTGGEKLFF
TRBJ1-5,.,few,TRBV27,TGTGCCAGCAGTTTATATCGGGGCTTGCCCCAGCATTTT,CASSLYRGLPQHF
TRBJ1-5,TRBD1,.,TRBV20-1,TGCAGTGCCCAATACAGGGGACCCAATCAGCCCCAGCATTTT,CSAQYRGPNQPQHF
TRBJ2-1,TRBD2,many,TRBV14,TGTGCCAGCAGCCCTAGCGGTTCCCCTTACAATGAGCAGTTCTTC,CASSPSGSPYNEQFF
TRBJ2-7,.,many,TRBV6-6,TGTGCCAGCAGAAACAGTGTCTACGAGCAGTACTTC,CASRNSVYEQYF
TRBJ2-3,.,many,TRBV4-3,TGCGCCAGCAGCCCTGGTTTGAGGTTCACAGATACGCAGTATTTT,CASSPGLRFTDTQYF
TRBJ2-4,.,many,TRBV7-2,TGTGCCAGCAGCGGGATTGCCAAAAACATTCAGTACTTC,CASSGIAKNIQYF
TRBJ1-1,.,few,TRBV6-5,TGTGCCAGCAGTTACTCTACAGGGAGACAGAACACTGAAGCTTTCTTT,CASSYSTGRQNTEAFF
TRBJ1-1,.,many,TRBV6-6,TGTGCCAGCAGTTACTCGATATTATGGACAGAGAACACTGAAGCTTTCTTT,CASSYSILWTENTEAFF
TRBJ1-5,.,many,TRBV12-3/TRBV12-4,TGTGCCAGCAGACTTGGGGGGCAGCCCCAGCATTTT,CASRLGGQPQHF
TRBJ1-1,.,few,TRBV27,TGTGCCAGCAGTTTAGGCACGGGTGGTAGGCCTGAAGCTTTCTTT,CASSLGTGGRPEAFF
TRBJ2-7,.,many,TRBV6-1,TGTGCCAGCAGTGAAGCCCTGTTCTACGAGCAGTACTTC,CASSEALFYEQYF
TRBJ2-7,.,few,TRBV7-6,TGTGCCAGCAGCTTAGAGTTTCGCAACGAGCAGTACTTC,CASSLEFRNEQYF
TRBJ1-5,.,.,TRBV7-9,TGTGCCAGCAGCTTAGCTGGCAGCGAACGTCAGCCCCAGCATTTT,CASSLAGSERQPQHF
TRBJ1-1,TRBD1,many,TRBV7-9,TGTGCCAGCAGCTTAGTAGTGGAGGGGGCCGCTGAAGCTTTCTTT,CASSLVVEGAAEAFF
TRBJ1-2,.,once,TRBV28,TGTGCCAACCAGGGACAAAACTATGGCTACACCTTC,CANQGQNYGYTF
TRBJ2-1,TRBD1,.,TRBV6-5,TGTGCCAGCAGTCAGCCGGGACAGGGGGAGTTCTTC,CASSQPGQGEFF
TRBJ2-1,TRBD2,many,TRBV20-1,TGCAGTGCTAGAGAAAAATTTTCGCGGGAGGGCAGCTCCTACAATGAGCAGTTCTTC,CSAREKFSREGSSYNEQFF
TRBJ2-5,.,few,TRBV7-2,TGTGCCAGCAGCTTGTCGACAGCCGAGACCCAGTACTTC,CASSLSTAETQYF
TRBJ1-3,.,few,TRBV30,TGTGCCTGGCAGATGGGATCGTACTCTGGAAACACCATATATTTT,CAWQMGSYSGNTIYF
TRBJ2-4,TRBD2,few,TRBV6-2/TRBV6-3,TGTGCCAGCAGTCACACTAGCGTCTATAGGGACATTCAGTACTTC,CASSHTSVYRDIQYF
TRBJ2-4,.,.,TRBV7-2,TGTGCCAGCAGCTTAACTCTAGCCAAAAACATTCAGTACTTC,CASSLTLAKNIQYF
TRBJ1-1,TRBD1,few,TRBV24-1,TGTGCCACCAGTGATTTGCAGGGGGCGCGAGTGACTGAAGCTTTCTTT,CATSDLQGARVTEAFF